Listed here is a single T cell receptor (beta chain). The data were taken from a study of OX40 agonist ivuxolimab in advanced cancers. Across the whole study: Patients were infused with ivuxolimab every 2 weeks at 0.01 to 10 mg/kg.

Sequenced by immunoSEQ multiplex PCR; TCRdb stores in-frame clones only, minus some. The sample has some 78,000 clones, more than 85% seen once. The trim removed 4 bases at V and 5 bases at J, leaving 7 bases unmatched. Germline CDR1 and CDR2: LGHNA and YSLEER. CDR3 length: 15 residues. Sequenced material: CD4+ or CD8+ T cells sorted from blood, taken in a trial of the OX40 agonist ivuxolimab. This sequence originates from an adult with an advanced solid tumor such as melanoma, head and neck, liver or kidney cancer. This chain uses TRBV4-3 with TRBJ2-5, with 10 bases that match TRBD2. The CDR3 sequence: CASSPSGGAGETQYF. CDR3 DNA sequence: TGCGCCAGCAGCCCCAGCGGGGGGGCCGGGGAGACCCAGTACTTC.